This T cell receptor beta chain was sequenced in a study of cytomegalovirus exposure and HLA in healthy donors. Study-wide context: Unique TCRs numbering around 80 million, obtained from HLA-typed donors, made up an early data release. Study-level results: In terms of immune exposure information, only CMV serostatus was available.

The PCR contained 60 Vbeta and 13 Jbeta primers. TCRdb's table, derived via immunoSEQ multiplex PCR, lists solely in-frame clones and lacks some. The data show 150,000 to 200,000 clones, with more than 65% seen just once and 1.5% to 2% held by the top ten. Losses at the gene ends were 4 bases for V and 1 base for J; bases not matched to a gene: 7. Germline CDR1 reads SNHLY; CDR2 reads FYNNEI. The CDR3 is made up of 16 amino acids. A word on this clone: Its antigen is not known.

V usage is TRBV2 and J usage is TRBJ1-2; the match to TRBD1 covers 9 bases. The origin of this receptor is a woman younger than 45 in good health and CMV-seronegative. The material sequenced was PBMCs. The CDR3 is CASSGEDRGLNYGYTF. For the CDR3, the DNA is TGTGCCAGCAGTGGAGAGGACAGGGGTCTTAACTATGGCTACACCTTC.